This passage covers 8 T cell receptor beta chains from one sample sequenced in a study of cytomegalovirus exposure and HLA in healthy donors. Data came from immunoSEQ multiplex PCR; TCRdb stores just in-frame clones and leaves some out. The sample gives 100,000 to 150,000 clones, about 91% of which show up once; more than 1% is in the top ten. Material for sequencing was PBMCs. Source of these receptors: a woman younger than 35 in good health and CMV-seronegative.

The chain uses TRBV7-8 and TRBJ2-1; 7 positions match TRBD2. Germline CDR1 and CDR2: SGHVS and FQNEAQ. The trim removed 5 bases at V and 6 bases at J, leaving 16 bases unmatched. The CDR3 sequence is 17 residues long. The CDR3 region is CASSASVGGGGPNEQFF. The CDR3 DNA sequence: TGTGCCAGCAGCGCTAGCGTCGGCGGGGGTGGGCCCAATGAGCAGTTCTTC.

The chain carries TRBV9 and TRBJ2-1; D is possibly TRBD1 (5 bases). With 5 bases removed from V and 0 bases from J, the gap between germline ends came to 12 bases. Germline V CDR1 and CDR2: SGDLS, YYNGEE. CDR3 length equals 15 residues. Here the CDR3 reads CASRDTGSSYNEQFF. CDR3 DNA: TGTGCCAGCAGAGATACAGGTAGCTCCTACAATGAGCAGTTCTTC.

The V call is TRBV15, the J call TRBJ2-4; D call uncertain. The germline V gene encodes CDR1 LNHNV and CDR2 YYDKDF (reference sequence). This CDR3 is 14 amino acids long. V was trimmed by 1 base and J by 4 bases, leaving 8 bases between them. CDR3 DNA: TGTGCCACCAGCAGAGGATTACAGAAAAACATTCAGTACTTC. As protein: CATSRGLQKNIQYF.

This clone was seen only a few times. The chain has TRBV6-6 and TRBJ2-1; D remains unclear. The CDR3 runs to 13 residues. Deletions cut 3 bases from V and 8 bases from J, with 11 bases between. The germline gives CDR1 MNHNY, CDR2 SVGAGI (reference sequence). Here the CDR3 reads CASSYASLDEQFF. The DNA for the CDR3 is TGTGCCAGCAGTTATGCTAGTTTGGATGAGCAGTTCTTC.

This clone was seen once. The same CDR3 is also encoded by other DNA sequences in this sample. The V and J genes are TRBV4-1 and TRBJ2-3; D is ambiguous. V lost 3 bases to trimming and J lost 1 base, with 5 bases between them. The germline gives CDR1 MGHRA, CDR2 YSYEKL. There are 13 residues in the CDR3. The chain's CDR3 is CASSHQGTDTQYF. The DNA for the CDR3 is TGCGCCAGCAGCCACCAGGGCACAGATACGCAGTATTTT.

This clone was recorded a few times. The chain uses TRBV18 and TRBJ1-5; no clear D gene. Per germline, CDR1 KGHSH and CDR2 LQKENI. This CDR3 has 14 amino acids. V was trimmed by 4 bases and J by 3 bases, leaving 10 bases between them. In nucleotides, the CDR3 is TGTGCCAGCTCACTTAACAGTGACAATCAGCCCCAGCATTTT. It is translated as CASSLNSDNQPQHF.

The J gene is TRBJ2-7, the V gene TRBV6-5, with 10 bases that match TRBD1. Germline V gene data show CDR1 as MNHEY and CDR2 as SVGAGI. The CDR3 spans 15 residues. V gave up 5 bases and J gave up 3 bases; unmatched junction bases: 7. As DNA, the CDR3 is TGTGCCAGCAGTCTCGGGACAGGGGAGTACTACGAGCAGTACTTC. It encodes CASSLGTGEYYEQYF.

The chain couples TRBV4-1 to TRBJ1-2, with 10 nucleotides matching TRBD1. Germline V gene sequence: CDR1 MGHRA, CDR2 YSYEKL. The CDR3 contains 18 residues. The ends lost 4 bases at V and 1 base at J; junction bases unmatched: 12. In nucleotides, the CDR3 is TGCGCCAGCAGCCCGACGACAGGGGGCTTGGGTGATAACTATGGCTACACCTTC. Translated: CASSPTTGGLGDNYGYTF.